This T cell receptor beta chain appears in the sequencing data of a study of T cells in Graves' hyperthyroidism and ophthalmopathy. CDR1 and CDR2 from the germline V gene are DFQATT and SNEGSKA (reference sequence). The ends lost 1 base at V and 6 bases at J; junction bases unmatched: 5. The CDR3 totals 13 residues. TCR beta CDR3 region amplification was performed from RNA transcripts. HTBI primers were the set used in a first-round RT-PCR of the TCR CDR3. TCRdb redid the calling of the multiplex PCR reads with MiXCR, one entry per CDR3 protein. The sample lists about 700,000 distinct CDR3 sequences; less than 15% were seen once. Whole-study results and caveats: Most expanded thyroid clonotypes above 0.001 recurred in blood.

Exclusion criteria comprised uncontrolled infection, other autoimmune disease, pregnancy or lactation. On this clonotype itself: Its antigen is not known.

The genes are TRBV20-1 and TRBJ2-7; TRBD1 agrees at 8 bases. This sequence was found in a woman under 30 with Graves' hyperthyroidism. Sequencing was performed on blood. The CDR3 DNA is TGCAGTGCTAGAGTACAGGGGGAGATCGAGCAGTACTTC. Translation: CSARVQGEIEQYF.